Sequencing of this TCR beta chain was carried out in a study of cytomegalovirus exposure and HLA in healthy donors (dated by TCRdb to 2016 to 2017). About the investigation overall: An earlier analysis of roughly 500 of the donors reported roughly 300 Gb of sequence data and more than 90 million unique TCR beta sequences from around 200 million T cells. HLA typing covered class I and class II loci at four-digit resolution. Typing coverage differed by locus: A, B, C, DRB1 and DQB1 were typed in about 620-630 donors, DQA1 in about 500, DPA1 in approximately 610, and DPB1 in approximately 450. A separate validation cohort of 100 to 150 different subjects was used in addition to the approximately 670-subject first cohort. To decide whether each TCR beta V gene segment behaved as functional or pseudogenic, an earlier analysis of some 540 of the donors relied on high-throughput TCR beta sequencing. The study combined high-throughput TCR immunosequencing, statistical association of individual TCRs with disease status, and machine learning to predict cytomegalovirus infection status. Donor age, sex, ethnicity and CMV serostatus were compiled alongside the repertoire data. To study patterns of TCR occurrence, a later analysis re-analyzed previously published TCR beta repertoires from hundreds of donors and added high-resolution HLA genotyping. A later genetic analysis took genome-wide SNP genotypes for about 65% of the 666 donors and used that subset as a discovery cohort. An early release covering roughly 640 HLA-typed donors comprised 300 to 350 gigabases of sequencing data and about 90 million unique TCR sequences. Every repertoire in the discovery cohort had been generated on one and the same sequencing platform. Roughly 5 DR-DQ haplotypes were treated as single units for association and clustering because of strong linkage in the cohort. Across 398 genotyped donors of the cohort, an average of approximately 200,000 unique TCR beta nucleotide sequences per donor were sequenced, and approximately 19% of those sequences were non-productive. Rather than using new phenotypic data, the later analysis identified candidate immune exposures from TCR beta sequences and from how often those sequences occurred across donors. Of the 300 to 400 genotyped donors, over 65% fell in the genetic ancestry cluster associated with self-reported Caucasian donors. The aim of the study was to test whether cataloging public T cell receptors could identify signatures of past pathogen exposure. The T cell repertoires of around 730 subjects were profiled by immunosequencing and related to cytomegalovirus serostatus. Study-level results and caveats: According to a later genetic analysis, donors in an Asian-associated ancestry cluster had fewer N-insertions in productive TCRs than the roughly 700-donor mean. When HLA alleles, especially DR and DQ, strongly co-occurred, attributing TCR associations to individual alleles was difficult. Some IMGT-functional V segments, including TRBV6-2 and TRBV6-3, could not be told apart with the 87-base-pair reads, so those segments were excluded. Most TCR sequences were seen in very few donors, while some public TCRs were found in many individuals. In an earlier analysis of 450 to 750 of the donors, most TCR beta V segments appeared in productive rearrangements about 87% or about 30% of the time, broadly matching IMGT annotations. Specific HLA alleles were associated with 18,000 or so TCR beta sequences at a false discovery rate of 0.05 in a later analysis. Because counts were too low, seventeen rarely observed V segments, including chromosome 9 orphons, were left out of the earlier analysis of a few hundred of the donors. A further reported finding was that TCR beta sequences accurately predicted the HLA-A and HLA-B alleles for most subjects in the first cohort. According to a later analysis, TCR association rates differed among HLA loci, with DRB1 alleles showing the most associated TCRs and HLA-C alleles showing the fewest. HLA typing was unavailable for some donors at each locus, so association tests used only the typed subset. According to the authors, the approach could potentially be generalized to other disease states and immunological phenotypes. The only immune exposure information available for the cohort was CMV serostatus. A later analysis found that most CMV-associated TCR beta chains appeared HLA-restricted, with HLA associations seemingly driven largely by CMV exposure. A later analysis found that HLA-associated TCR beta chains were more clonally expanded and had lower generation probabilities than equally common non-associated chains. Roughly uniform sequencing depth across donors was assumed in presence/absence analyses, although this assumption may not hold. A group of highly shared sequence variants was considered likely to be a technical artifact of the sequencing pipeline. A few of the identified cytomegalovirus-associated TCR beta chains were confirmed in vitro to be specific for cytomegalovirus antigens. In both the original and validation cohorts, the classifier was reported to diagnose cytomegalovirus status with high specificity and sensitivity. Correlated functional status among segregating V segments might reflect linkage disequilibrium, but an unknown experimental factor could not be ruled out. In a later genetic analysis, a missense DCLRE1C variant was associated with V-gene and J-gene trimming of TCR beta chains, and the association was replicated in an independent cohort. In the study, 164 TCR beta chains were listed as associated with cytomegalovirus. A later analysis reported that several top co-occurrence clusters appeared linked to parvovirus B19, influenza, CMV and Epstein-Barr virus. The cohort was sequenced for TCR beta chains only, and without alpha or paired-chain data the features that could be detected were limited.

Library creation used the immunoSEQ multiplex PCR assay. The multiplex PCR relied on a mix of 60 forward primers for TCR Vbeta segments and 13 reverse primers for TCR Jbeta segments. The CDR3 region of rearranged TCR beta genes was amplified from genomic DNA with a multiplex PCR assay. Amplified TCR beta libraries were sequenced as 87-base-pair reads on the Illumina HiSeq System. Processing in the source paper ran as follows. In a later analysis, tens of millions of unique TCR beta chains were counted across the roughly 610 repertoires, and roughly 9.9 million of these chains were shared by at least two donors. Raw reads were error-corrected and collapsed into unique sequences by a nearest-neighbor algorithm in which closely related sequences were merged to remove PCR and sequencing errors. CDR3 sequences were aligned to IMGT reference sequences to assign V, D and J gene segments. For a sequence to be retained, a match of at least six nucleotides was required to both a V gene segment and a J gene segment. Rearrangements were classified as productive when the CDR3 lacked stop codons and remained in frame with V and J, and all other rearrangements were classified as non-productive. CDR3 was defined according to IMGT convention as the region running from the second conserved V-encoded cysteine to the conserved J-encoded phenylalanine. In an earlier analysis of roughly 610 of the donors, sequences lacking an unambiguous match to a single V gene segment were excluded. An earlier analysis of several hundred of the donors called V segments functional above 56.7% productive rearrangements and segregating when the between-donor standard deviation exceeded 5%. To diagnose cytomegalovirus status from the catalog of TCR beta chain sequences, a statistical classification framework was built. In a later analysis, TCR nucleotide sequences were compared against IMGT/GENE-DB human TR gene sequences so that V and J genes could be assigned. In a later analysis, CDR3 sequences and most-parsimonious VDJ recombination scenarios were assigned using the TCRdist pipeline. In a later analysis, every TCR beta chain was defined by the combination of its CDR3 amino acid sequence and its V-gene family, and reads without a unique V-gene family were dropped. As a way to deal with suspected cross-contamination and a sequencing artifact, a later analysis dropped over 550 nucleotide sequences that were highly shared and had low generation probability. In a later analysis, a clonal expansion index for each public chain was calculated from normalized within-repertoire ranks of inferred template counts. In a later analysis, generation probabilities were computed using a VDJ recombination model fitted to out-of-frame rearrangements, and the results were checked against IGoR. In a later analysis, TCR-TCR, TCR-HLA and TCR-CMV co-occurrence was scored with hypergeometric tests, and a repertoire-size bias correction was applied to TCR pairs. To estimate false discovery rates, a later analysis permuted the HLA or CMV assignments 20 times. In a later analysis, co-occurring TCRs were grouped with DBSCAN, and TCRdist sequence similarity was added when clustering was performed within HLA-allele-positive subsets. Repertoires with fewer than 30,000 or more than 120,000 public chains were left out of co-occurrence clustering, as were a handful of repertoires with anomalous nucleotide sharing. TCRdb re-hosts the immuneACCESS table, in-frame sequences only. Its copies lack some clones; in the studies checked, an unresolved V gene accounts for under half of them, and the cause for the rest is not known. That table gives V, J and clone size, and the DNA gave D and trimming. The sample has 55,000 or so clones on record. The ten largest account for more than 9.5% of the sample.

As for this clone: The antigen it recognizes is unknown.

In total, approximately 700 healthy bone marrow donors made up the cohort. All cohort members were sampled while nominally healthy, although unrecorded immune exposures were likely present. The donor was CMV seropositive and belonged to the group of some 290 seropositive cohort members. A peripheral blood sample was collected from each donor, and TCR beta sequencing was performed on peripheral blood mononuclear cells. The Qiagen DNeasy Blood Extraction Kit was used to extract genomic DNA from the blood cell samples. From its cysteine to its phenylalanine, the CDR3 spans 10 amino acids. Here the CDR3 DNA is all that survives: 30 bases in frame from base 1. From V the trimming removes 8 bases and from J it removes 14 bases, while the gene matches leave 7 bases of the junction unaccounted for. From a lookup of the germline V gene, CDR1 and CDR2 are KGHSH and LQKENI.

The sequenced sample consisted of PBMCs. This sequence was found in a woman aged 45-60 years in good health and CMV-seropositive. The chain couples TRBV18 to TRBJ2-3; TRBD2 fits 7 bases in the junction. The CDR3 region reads CASGLVSMYF. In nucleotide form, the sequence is TGTGCCAGCGGACTAGTGAGCATGTATTTT.